The present T cell receptor beta chain was sequenced within a study of technical replicates of blood from a few donors. Using immunoSEQ multiplex PCR, the repertoire was profiled, and TCRdb retains in-frame clones only, with some absent. The data show around 100,000 clones, roughly 95% seen once. There are 13 residues in the CDR3. The germline gives CDR1 SGHNT, CDR2 YENEEA. V shed 3 bases and J shed 5 bases, with 8 bases lying between them. Sequenced input: T cells isolated from PBMCs. The clonotype comes from a human donor in good health. The gene calls are TRBV11-3 and TRBJ2-1, with D tentatively TRBD2 (5 bases). As DNA, the CDR3 is TGTGCCAGCAGCTTGGACGGGGACAATGAGCAGTTCTTC. This gives the protein CASSLDGDNEQFF.